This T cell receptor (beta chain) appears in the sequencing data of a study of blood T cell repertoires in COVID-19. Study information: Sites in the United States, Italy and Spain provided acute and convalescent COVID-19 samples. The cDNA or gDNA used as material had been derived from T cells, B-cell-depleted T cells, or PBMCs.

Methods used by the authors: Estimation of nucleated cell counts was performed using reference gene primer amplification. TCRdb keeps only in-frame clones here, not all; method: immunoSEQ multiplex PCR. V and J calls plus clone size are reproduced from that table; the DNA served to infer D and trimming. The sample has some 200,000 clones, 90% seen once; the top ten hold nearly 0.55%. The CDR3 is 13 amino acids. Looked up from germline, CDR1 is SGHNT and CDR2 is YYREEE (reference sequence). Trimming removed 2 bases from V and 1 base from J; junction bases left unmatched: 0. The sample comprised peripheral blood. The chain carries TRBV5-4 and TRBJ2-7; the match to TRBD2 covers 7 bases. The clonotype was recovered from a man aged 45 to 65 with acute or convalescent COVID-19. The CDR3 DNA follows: TGTGCCAGCAGCTTTAGCGGGTCCTACGAGCAGTACTTC. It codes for CASSFSGSYEQYF.